These 20 T cell receptor beta chains were all obtained from the same sample, sequenced in a study of Tregs in tolerant kidney transplant recipients. TCRdb keeps only in-frame clones here, not all; method: immunoSEQ multiplex PCR. The sample has 55,000 to 75,000 clones, about 87% seen once. The nonmyeloablative bone marrow transplants came from related graft donors, with transient mixed chimerism. The material sequenced was CD4+ T cells from blood (PBMCs), taken 6 months after the transplant. The receptors come from a human patient who received a combined kidney and bone marrow transplant. Some T cells may arise from the graft donor.

The rearrangement joins TRBV6-6 to TRBJ2-1, with 11 bases lining up with TRBD2. J gave up 4 bases and V 5 bases, and 4 bases lay outside the gene matches. Germline V CDR1 and CDR2: MNHNY, SVGAGI (reference sequence). The length of the CDR3 is 15 residues. CDR3 in amino acids: CASSPRLAGYNEQFF. The CDR3 DNA is TGTGCCAGCAGTCCGCGACTAGCGGGGTACAATGAGCAGTTCTTC.

The chain recombines TRBV30 with TRBJ2-5, with 8 bases fitting TRBD2. Germline V lookup: CDR1 GTSNPN, CDR2 SVGIG (reference sequence). V lost 3 bases to trimming and J lost 1 base; unmatched junction nucleotides: 7. The CDR3 extends over 15 amino acids. This chain's CDR3 is CAWRSLAGIQETQYF. CDR3 sequence (DNA): TGTGCCTGGAGATCGCTAGCGGGTATCCAAGAGACCCAGTACTTC.

On this clone itself: This sample also contains other DNA sequences that code for the same CDR3. The chain joins TRBV11-2 to TRBJ1-6; D possibly corresponds to TRBD1 (6 bases). Trimming cost V 3 bases and J 13 bases, with 13 bases left between them. Germline CDR1 and CDR2: SGHAT and FQNNGV. The length of the CDR3 is 13 residues. CDR3 region: CASSFTGYSPLHF. The CDR3, as DNA: TGTGCCAGCAGCTTCACAGGGTACTCCCCCCTCCACTTT.

This clone was detected only once. The gene calls are TRBV5-1 and TRBJ2-7; D is possibly TRBD1 (7 bases). Trimming removed 4 bases from V and 2 bases from J, with 13 bases in between. The germline CDR1 and CDR2 sequences are SGHRS and YFSETQ. The CDR3 is 14 residues long. The CDR3 nucleotides are TGCGCCAGCAGCGTGCAGGGGGGCCCCTACGAGCAGTACTTC. Protein sequence: CASSVQGGPYEQYF.

The chain uses TRBV4-1 and TRBJ1-5; D ambiguous. Between the trimmed V and J ends, which lost 2 bases and 9 bases, there was a span of 14 bases. The V gene's germline CDR1 is MGHRA and CDR2 YSYEKL. CDR3 length: 14 amino acids. CDR3 in amino acids: CASSQPVGSGPQHF. The CDR3 DNA is TGCGCCAGCAGCCAACCCGTTGGCTCGGGGCCCCAGCATTTT.

The chain carries TRBV19 and TRBJ2-5, with D possibly being TRBD1 (5 bases). The CDR3 has 14 amino acids. Germline CDR1 reads LNHDA; CDR2 reads SQIVND (reference sequence). Trimming removed 1 base from V and 1 base from J, with 7 bases in between. This CDR3 is CASSIGGLQETQYF. CDR3 sequence (DNA): TGTGCCAGTAGTATAGGGGGCCTCCAAGAGACCCAGTACTTC.

The chain joins TRBV5-1 to TRBJ2-5, with D maybe TRBD2 (7 bases). Germline V gene sequence: CDR1 SGHRS, CDR2 YFSETQ. V was pared by 3 bases and J by 3 bases, with 24 bases between. The CDR3 is made up of 18 amino acids. The CDR3 protein is CASSYPLGGAPKKETQYF. Written as DNA, the CDR3 is TGCGCCAGCAGCTACCCCTTGGGGGGGGCGCCGAAAAAAGAGACCCAGTACTTC.

Notes on this clone: The junction departs from germline at one end; a sequencing error may be responsible. Other DNA variants within this sample encode the same CDR3. The V gene is TRBV2, the J gene TRBJ1-6; the match to TRBD1 covers 7 bases. The CDR3 length is 12 residues. Germline lookup yields CDR1 SNHLY and CDR2 FYNNEI. The CDR3 spells CASTGDNSPLHF. The CDR3, as DNA: TGTGCCAGTACAGGGGATAATTCCCCCCTCCACTTT.

The chain has TRBV10-3 and TRBJ1-1; possible D gene TRBD1, 6 bases. Germline assignment: CDR1 ENHRY and CDR2 SYGVKD. The CDR3 has 13 amino acids. The V end lost 10 bases, the J end lost 4 bases, and 16 bases lay between the germline ends. The CDR3 nucleotides are TGTGCCACGACACAGGGAGTGGGCACTGAAGCTTTCTTT. It specifies CATTQGVGTEAFF.

V gene TRBV7-2 combines with J gene TRBJ2-1, with 10 bases lining up with TRBD1. V lost 4 bases and J lost 4; bases outside the gene matches: 4. CDR3 length: 15 residues. Germline V gene sequence: CDR1 SGHTA, CDR2 FQGNSA. This CDR3 reads CASSSRTGGYNEQFF. The CDR3 coding sequence is TGTGCCAGCAGCTCTCGGACAGGGGGATACAATGAGCAGTTCTTC.

The rearrangement links TRBV5-1 to TRBJ2-5; 7 bases are shared with TRBD2. J lost 3 bases, V lost 1 base, and 3 bases had no gene match. The germline gives CDR1 SGHRS, CDR2 YFSETQ. The CDR3 is 14 amino acids. The CDR3 here is CASSLRLAEETQYF. The CDR3 DNA is TGCGCCAGCAGCTTGCGTCTAGCGGAAGAGACCCAGTACTTC.

The chain carries TRBV9 and TRBJ2-3, with TRBD2 matching over 10 bases. With V trimmed by 0 bases and J by 1 base, 5 bases remained unmatched. From germline, CDR1 is SGDLS and CDR2 YYNGEE. The CDR3 has 17 amino acids. The DNA of the CDR3 is TGTGCCAGCAGCGTAGCTCCCCTAGCGGGGGGCACAGATACGCAGTATTTT. Amino acids: CASSVAPLAGGTDTQYF.

The chain links TRBV4-3 to TRBJ2-7, with 15 bases lining up with TRBD2. With V trimmed by 3 bases and J by 6 bases, 6 bases remained unmatched. The CDR3 covers 16 residues. Per germline, CDR1 LGHNA and CDR2 YSLEER. The CDR3: CASSQAPGLAGGEQYF. The CDR3, as DNA: TGCGCCAGCAGCCAGGCCCCGGGACTAGCGGGAGGCGAGCAGTACTTC.

J is TRBJ2-7 and V is TRBV7-8, with D possibly being TRBD1 (5 bases). This CDR3 has 14 residues. From germline, CDR1 is SGHVS and CDR2 FQNEAQ. V was cut by 3 bases and J by 2 bases, with 11 bases left in between. The CDR3 DNA follows: TGTGCCAGCAGCTTTGCCAGGGAAACCTACGAGCAGTACTTC. Protein sequence: CASSFARETYEQYF.

Only one count was recorded for this clone. The chain links TRBV18 to TRBJ2-3; 8 nucleotides agree with TRBD1. The germline CDR1 and CDR2 sequences are KGHSH and LQKENI. The CDR3 runs to 13 residues. V was pared by 5 bases and J by 6 bases, with 4 bases of the junction left unmatched. The CDR3 region has the DNA TGTGCCAGCTCATTCGGACAGGGTGATACGCAGTATTTT. Amino acids: CASSFGQGDTQYF. The complete variable domain, with remaining parts taken from reference TRBV18 and TRBJ2-3, reads NAGVMQNPRHLVRRRGQEARLRCSPMKGHSHVYWYRQLPEEGLKFMVYLQKENIIDESGMPKERFSAEFPKEGPSILRIQQVVRGDSAAYFCASSFGQGDTQYFGPGTRLTVL.

This clone was detected once. The chain is built from TRBV11-1 and TRBJ2-5; the match to TRBD1 covers 7 bases. J gave up 4 bases and V 9 bases, and 8 bases lay outside the gene matches. This CDR3 has 13 residues. Per germline, CDR1 SGHAT and CDR2 FQDESV (reference sequence). CDR3 in DNA: TGTGCCAGTAGGGAAAGGGGGCGAGAGACCCAGTACTTC. This encodes CASRERGRETQYF.

The genes are TRBV11-3 and TRBJ2-2, with 14 nucleotides matching TRBD2. The CDR3 runs 17 residues. The V and J ends lost 5 bases and 4 bases, in that order; junction bases with no gene match: 6. Germline V gene lookup returns CDR1 SGHNT and CDR2 YENEEA. The CDR3 region has the DNA TGTGCCAGCAGCCGTGGACTAGCGGGGGGCGTCACCGGGGAGCTGTTTTTT. Its protein product is CASSRGLAGGVTGELFF. Full variable domain (missing parts from reference TRBV11-3 and TRBJ2-2): EAGVVQSPRYKIIEKKQPVAFWCNPISGHNTLYWYLQNLGQGPELLIRYENEEAVDDSQLPKDRFSAERLKGVDSTLKIQPAELGDSAVYLCASSRGLAGGVTGELFFGEGSRLTVL.

This chain links TRBV23-1 with TRBJ2-7; TRBD2 matches at 7 bases. TRBV23-1 has ORF status, its function being uncertain. The length of the CDR3 is 15 residues. Unmatched junction bases numbered 14, after V lost 6 bases and J lost 6 bases. The CDR3 sequence: CASRRPLTGGCEQYF. The CDR3 DNA is TGCGCCAGCAGACGCCCTCTTACGGGAGGATGCGAGCAGTACTTC.

This chain uses TRBV7-9 with TRBJ1-1, with TRBD1 matching 9 bases. The germline gives CDR1 SEHNR, CDR2 FQNEAQ (reference sequence). The J segment lost 0 bases and the V segment lost 5 bases, leaving 4 bases of the junction unmatched. This CDR3 region has 15 residues. The CDR3 DNA reads as TGTGCCAGCAGCGTAGGGGACAGGGTGAACACTGAAGCTTTCTTT. This sequence encodes CASSVGDRVNTEAFF.

This chain links TRBV7-2 with TRBJ2-7; possible D gene TRBD2, 5 bases. From germline, CDR1 is SGHTA and CDR2 FQGNSA. Trimming took 6 bases from V and 0 from J, leaving 6 bases between them. The CDR3 has 12 residues. CDR3 bases: TGTGCCAGCAGGAGGGACTCCTACGAGCAGTACTTC. Its protein is CASRRDSYEQYF.